This T cell receptor beta chain was captured in a study of T-cell reconstitution after alpha-beta-depleted transplantation in children. Unique molecular identifiers were incorporated into the prepared TCRbeta library. TCRdb itself ran the PCR reads through MiXCR, one entry per CDR3 protein. The sample yields fewer than 550,000 distinct CDR3 sequences, roughly a tenth seen once. Study conclusions and caveats: There were some patients whose high TCRbeta diversity at day 60 came from surviving recipient T cells and thymic progenitors. Fresh T-cell production supplied most of the T-cell counts and diversity seen one year after transplant. Several hundred graft clones that had expanded were reportedly the source of alpha-beta T cells about two months after transplant.

This clonotype appeared many times. What it binds is not known. Germline V gives CDR1 SQVTM, CDR2 ANQGSEA. V dropped 0 bases and J dropped 6 bases, with 15 bases sitting between them. CDR3 length: 15 amino acids. The sample consisted of PBMCs, taken before TCRalphabeta/CD19-depleted stem cell transplant. The chain links TRBV29-1 to TRBJ1-5, with D possibly TRBD1 on 5 matching bases. The sequence was collected from a child aged 2-9 years with inherited bone marrow failure, due to receive a stem cell transplant. Written as DNA, the CDR3 is TGCAGCGTTGAAGATGGCCGGGACGAAGGTCAGCCCCAGCATTTT. Its protein product is CSVEDGRDEGQPQHF.